The entry below describes one TCR beta chain. No antigen is known for it. Every sample had a minimum of 6 million PBMCs isolated. These data are taken from a study of blood T cells in healthy people across ages. Next came a second PCR, run for about 6 to 11 cycles, which used a sample-barcoded 5' primer along with a J-beta primer mix. A template-switch adaptor with 12 random nucleotides tagged each cDNA molecule. TCRdb re-analysed the 5' RACE reads in MiXCR, keeping a single row per CDR3 protein. Among 1.6 million or so distinct CDR3 sequences, about 31% were seen once, and the ten largest hold 10% to 12%. Findings of the study overall: Among T cells, TCR beta diversity per million cells dropped roughly linearly as age rose. More naive CD4+ cells and higher diversity were found in long-lived than in aged donors.

This CDR3 region has 17 residues. Germline assignment: CDR1 SGHVS and CDR2 FQNEAQ. The germline V and J ends were trimmed by 6 bases and 3 bases, with 18 bases remaining between them. Material: blood. This TCR derives from a woman aged 25 to 39 in good health. The V call is TRBV7-8, the J call TRBJ1-6; D might be TRBD1 (6 bases). The CDR3 DNA sequence: TGTGCCAGCAGGCTTCGGTCTCGGGACATCTATAATTCACCCCTCCACTTT. It translates to CASRLRSRDIYNSPLHF.